These 24 T cell receptor beta chains share one sample of origin, sequenced in a study of CD8 T cell repertoires and HIV-1 epitope variants. No antigen has been assigned to these receptors. Sequenced by immunoSEQ multiplex PCR; TCRdb stores in-frame clones only, minus some. This sample has about 4,900 clones; around 66% occur once, and the top ten carry over 40%. Sequences were obtained from cultured CD8+ T cells derived from PBMCs. These receptors all come from a male donor with HIV.

The rearrangement links TRBV18 to TRBJ2-5; a possible D gene is TRBD2 (6 bases). Per the germline V gene, CDR1 is KGHSH and CDR2 is LQKENI. Trimming cost V 4 bases and J 0 bases, with 9 bases left between them. This CDR3 contains 14 residues. CDR3 DNA: TGTGCCAGCTCACTGGGGGGAGACCAAGAGACCCAGTACTTC. Residues: CASSLGGDQETQYF.

This clone was detected once. The chain uses TRBV4-1 and TRBJ1-1, with D perhaps matching TRBD1 (6 bases). The germline CDR1 and CDR2 sequences are MGHRA and YSYEKL. The V end was cut by 8 bases, the J end by 3 bases, with 22 bases between. The CDR3 sequence is 16 residues long. CDR3 nucleotide sequence: TGCGCCAGCTCCCACACGGGCGAGGGGGACTACACTGAAGCTTTCTTT. This sequence encodes CASSHTGEGDYTEAFF.

The gene calls are TRBV30 and TRBJ1-1; D is uncertain. Trimming shortened V by 3 bases and J by 0 bases, and 8 bases separated the two germline ends. Germline-derived CDR1 and CDR2 are GTSNPN and SVGIG (reference sequence). CDR3 length: 13 amino acids. The CDR3 coding sequence is TGTGCCTGGAGAAAGGTAATGAACACTGAAGCTTTCTTT. Its translation is CAWRKVMNTEAFF.

The V and J genes are TRBV5-6 and TRBJ1-1; D is undetermined. CDR3 size: 13 residues. From germline, CDR1 is SGHDT and CDR2 YYEEEE. Trimming removed 0 bases at V and 1 base at J, with 4 bases between. CDR3 in amino acids: CASSLGGNTEAFF. The CDR3 nucleotides read TGTGCCAGCAGCTTGGGCGGGAACACTGAAGCTTTCTTT.

The V gene is TRBV11-2, the J gene TRBJ2-7, with D tentatively TRBD2 (6 bases). CDR1 is SGHAT and CDR2 is FQNNGV in the germline V gene. The CDR3 runs to 13 residues. The V end lost 4 bases, the J end lost 6 bases, and 13 bases lay between the germline ends. CDR3 coding DNA: TGTGCCAGCAGCTCCCGACTAGAACTCGAGCAGTACTTC. Encoded protein: CASSSRLELEQYF.

The V gene is TRBV2, the J gene TRBJ2-5, with TRBD2 as a possible D gene (6 bases). In germline, CDR1 is SNHLY, CDR2 FYNNEI. The CDR3 contains 15 residues. V was cut by 7 bases and J by 5 bases, with 20 bases left in between. CDR3 nucleotide sequence: TGTGCCAGCACGCCGACTGGAGGGGTCGGCGAGACCCAGTACTTC. This encodes CASTPTGGVGETQYF.

V gene TRBV28 combines with J gene TRBJ2-3; D is unclear. V lost 2 bases to trimming and J lost 0 bases, with 6 bases between them. The CDR3 length is 14 residues. CDR1 MDHEN and CDR2 SYDVKM come from the germline V gene. The CDR3 loop reads CASSLRLSTDTQYF. Written as DNA, the CDR3 is TGTGCCAGCAGTTTAAGGTTAAGCACAGATACGCAGTATTTT.

V usage is TRBV6-5 and J usage is TRBJ2-7; possibly TRBD1 or TRBD2 for D (5 bases each). The CDR3 covers 13 residues. Germline V gives CDR1 MNHEY, CDR2 SVGAGI. Deletions cut 6 bases from V and 3 bases from J, with 12 bases between. CDR3 bases: TGTGCCAGCAGACCTATTGGGGGCTACGAGCAGTACTTC. Amino acids: CASRPIGGYEQYF.

V gene TRBV28 combines with J gene TRBJ2-1; 7 positions match TRBD1. V gave up 2 bases and J gave up 5 bases; unmatched junction bases: 3. CDR1 and CDR2 (germline): MDHEN, SYDVKM. CDR3 length: 14 residues. Written as DNA, the CDR3 is TGTGCCAGCAGTTTAGGTGGGACAGACAATGAGCAGTTCTTC. Protein product: CASSLGGTDNEQFF.

This clone occurred once. V usage is TRBV5-4 and J usage is TRBJ1-1, with D possibly being TRBD1 (5 bases). CDR1 and CDR2 from the germline V gene are SGHNT and YYREEE (reference sequence). V dropped 2 bases and J dropped 4 bases, with 6 bases sitting between them. The CDR3 runs to 12 residues. The CDR3 sequence: CASSFGGTEAFF. The DNA of the CDR3 is TGTGCCAGCAGCTTCGGGGGCACTGAAGCTTTCTTT.

This clone appeared a few times. The chain links TRBV9 to TRBJ2-2; D is unclear. Germline CDR1 and CDR2: SGDLS and YYNGEE. V gave up 7 bases and J gave up 1 base, with 14 bases separating them. The CDR3 extends over 15 amino acids. CDR3 region: CASSEGFWNTGELFF. The CDR3 DNA is TGTGCCAGCTCGGAAGGGTTCTGGAACACCGGGGAGCTGTTTTTT.

V usage is TRBV6-4 and J usage is TRBJ1-5; 12 nucleotides match TRBD1. The J segment lost 5 bases and the V segment lost 5 bases, leaving 4 bases of the junction unmatched. CDR1 is MRHNA, CDR2 SNTAGT, per germline. The CDR3 is made up of 15 amino acids. DNA for the CDR3: TGTGCCAGCAGTCACGGGACAGGGGGCGATCAGCCCCAGCATTTT. It codes for CASSHGTGGDQPQHF.

The chain carries TRBV5-1 and TRBJ2-7; 8 positions agree with TRBD1. Looked up from germline, CDR1 is SGHRS and CDR2 is YFSETQ. The CDR3 totals 14 residues. The trim removed 0 bases at V and 5 bases at J, leaving 4 bases unmatched. The CDR3 DNA reads as TGCGCCAGCAGCTTGGGGACAGGGTCTAACGAGCAGTACTTC. Protein: CASSLGTGSNEQYF.

This clone was seen only a few times. This chain joins TRBV28 and TRBJ2-1; 8 bases match TRBD2. There are 14 residues in the CDR3. Germline values: CDR1 MDHEN, CDR2 SYDVKM. J lost 9 bases, V lost 3 bases, and 7 bases had no gene match. CDR3 DNA sequence: TGTGCCAGCAGTTTTAGGGTAGCGGGGAGTGAGCAGTTCTTC. Protein sequence: CASSFRVAGSEQFF.

This clone has only a few counts. The chain couples TRBV4-3 to TRBJ1-1; tentatively, D is TRBD1 (5 bases). From germline, CDR1 is LGHNA and CDR2 YSLEER. CDR3 length: 15 amino acids. Trimming took off 0 bases at V and 6 bases at J, with 14 bases between the two ends. The CDR3: CASSQERGLRAEAFF. The CDR3 nucleotides read TGCGCCAGCAGCCAAGAACGGGGACTACGGGCTGAAGCTTTCTTT.

The chain uses TRBV29-1 and TRBJ1-5; the D is unclear. V dropped 4 bases and J dropped 5 bases, with 18 bases sitting between them. CDR1 is SQVTM, CDR2 ANQGSEA, per germline. The CDR3 spans 15 residues. This CDR3 reads CSVVGRAGSDQPQHF. In DNA form, the CDR3 reads TGCAGCGTTGTGGGTCGGGCCGGGTCCGATCAGCCCCAGCATTTT.

The chain has TRBV4-1 and TRBJ2-5, with D uncertain. The tail of the sequence fits TRBJ2-7 better, so the J call may be wrong. The CDR3 loop spans 13 amino acids. Looked up from germline, CDR1 is MGHRA and CDR2 is YSYEKL. CDR3: CASSQEDFDEQYF. For the CDR3, the DNA is TGCGCCAGCAGCCAGGAAGACTTCGACGAGCAGTACTTC.

In its sample, this clone was seen a few times. The CDR3 region is CASSPRDLLGNTEAFF. CDR3 nucleotides: TGTGCCAGCTCACCCCGGGACCTATTAGGAAACACTGAAGCTTTCTTT. The chain joins TRBV18 to TRBJ1-1, with a tentative D call TRBD1 (5 bases). The CDR3 contains 16 residues. Germline V lookup: CDR1 KGHSH, CDR2 LQKENI. The V end was cut by 3 bases, the J end by 2 bases, with 16 bases between.

The gene calls are TRBV28 and TRBJ2-5, with 7 bases identical to TRBD1. V was clipped by 6 bases and J by 1 base; unmatched bases: 8. The CDR3 is 15 residues long. CDR1 MDHEN and CDR2 SYDVKM come from the germline V gene. This CDR3 is CASRPTGKRQETQYF. CDR3 coding DNA: TGTGCCAGCAGACCGACAGGGAAGCGCCAAGAGACCCAGTACTTC.

The V call is TRBV2, the J call TRBJ1-6, with no clear D. The V end was cut by 7 bases, the J end by 0 bases, with 4 bases between. The CDR3 runs 13 residues. Germline assignment: CDR1 SNHLY and CDR2 FYNNEI. The chain's CDR3 is CASKSSYNSPLHF. The CDR3 DNA is TGTGCCAGCAAAAGCTCCTATAATTCACCCCTCCACTTT.

This sequence joins TRBV5-5 and TRBJ2-7; no clear D. V lost 3 bases, J lost 4 bases, and 11 bases lay in between. This CDR3 has 13 amino acids. The germline V gene has CDR1 SGHKS and CDR2 YYEKEE (reference sequence). CDR3 in DNA: TGTGCCAGCAGCTCTGACCACCGGTACGAGCAGTACTTC. This sequence encodes CASSSDHRYEQYF.

This clone was recorded once. The V and J genes are TRBV29-1 and TRBJ2-3, with D tentatively TRBD2 (5 bases). Germline loops: CDR1 SQVTM, CDR2 ANQGSEA. The V gene lost 1 base and the J gene lost 4 bases, with 15 bases spanning the gap. The CDR3 sequence is 15 residues long. This CDR3 reads CSVEGGPPRADTQYF. The CDR3 DNA follows: TGCAGCGTTGAAGGCGGACCGCCGAGGGCAGATACGCAGTATTTT.

Only a few counts were recorded for this clone. The rearrangement uses TRBV14 and TRBJ2-7, with D perhaps TRBD1 (5 bases). CDR1 SGHDN and CDR2 FVKESK come from the germline V gene. The CDR3 length is 13 residues. Trimming removed 3 bases at V and 3 bases at J, with 9 bases between. For the CDR3, the DNA is TGTGCCAGCAGCCATTACCAGGGCTACGAGCAGTACTTC. Its protein product is CASSHYQGYEQYF.

The CDR3 here is CASSLGTDTQYF. CDR3 in DNA: TGTGCCAGCAGTTTGGGCACAGATACGCAGTATTTT. The chain recombines TRBV27 with TRBJ2-3; D not resolved. Trimming took 3 bases from V and 1 from J, leaving 2 bases between them. The CDR3 loop spans 12 amino acids. Germline assignment: CDR1 MNHEY and CDR2 SMNVEV (reference sequence).